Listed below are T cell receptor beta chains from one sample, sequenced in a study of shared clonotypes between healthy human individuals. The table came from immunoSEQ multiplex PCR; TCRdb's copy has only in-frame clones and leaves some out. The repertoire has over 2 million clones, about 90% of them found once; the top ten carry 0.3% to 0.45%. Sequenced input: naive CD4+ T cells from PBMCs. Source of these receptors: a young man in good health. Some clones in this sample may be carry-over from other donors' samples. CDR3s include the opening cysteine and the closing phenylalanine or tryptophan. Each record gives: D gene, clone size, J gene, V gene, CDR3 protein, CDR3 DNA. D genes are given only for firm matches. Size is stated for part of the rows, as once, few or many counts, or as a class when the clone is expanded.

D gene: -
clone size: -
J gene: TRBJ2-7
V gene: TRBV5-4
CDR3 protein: CASNPWGVHEQYF
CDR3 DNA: TGTGCCAGCAACCCCTGGGGGGTACACGAGCAGTACTTC

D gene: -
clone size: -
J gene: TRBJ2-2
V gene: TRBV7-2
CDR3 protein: CASSSGLASGELFF
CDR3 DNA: TGTGCCAGCAGCTCGGGACTGGCGTCCGGGGAGCTGTTTTTT

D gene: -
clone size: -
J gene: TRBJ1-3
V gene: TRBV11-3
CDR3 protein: CASSRTGNTIYF
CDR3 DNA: TGTGCCAGCAGTCGGACTGGAAACACCATATATTTT

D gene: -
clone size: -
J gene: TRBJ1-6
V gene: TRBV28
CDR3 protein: CASSLSTGARRSPLHF
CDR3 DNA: TGTGCCAGCAGTTTGAGTACGGGTGCTCGGCGTTCACCCCTCCACTTT

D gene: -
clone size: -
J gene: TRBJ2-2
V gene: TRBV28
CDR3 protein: CASSLRQELFF
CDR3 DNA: TGTGCCAGCAGTTTACGCCAAGAGCTGTTTTTT

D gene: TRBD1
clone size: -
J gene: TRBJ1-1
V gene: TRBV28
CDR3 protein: CASSTQQGWGTEAFF
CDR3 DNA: TGTGCCAGCAGTACACAACAGGGGTGGGGCACTGAAGCTTTCTTT

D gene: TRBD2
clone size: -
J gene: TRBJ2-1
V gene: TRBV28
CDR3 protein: CASSGTSGRRSYNEQFF
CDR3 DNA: TGTGCCAGTTCCGGGACTAGCGGGAGGAGATCTTACAATGAGCAGTTCTTC

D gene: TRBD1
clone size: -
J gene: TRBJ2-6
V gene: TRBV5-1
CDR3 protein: CASSQGAVGANVLTF
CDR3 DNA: TGCGCCAGCAGTCAGGGGGCAGTTGGGGCCAACGTCCTGACTTTC

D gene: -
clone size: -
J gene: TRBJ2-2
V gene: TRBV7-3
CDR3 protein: CASSLVGDRTGELFF
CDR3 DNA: TGTGCCAGCAGCTTAGTGGGGGATAGAACCGGGGAGCTGTTTTTT

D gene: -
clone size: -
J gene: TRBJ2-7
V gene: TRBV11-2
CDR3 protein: CASGHPGTSHYEQYF
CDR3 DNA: TGTGCCAGCGGACACCCCGGGACATCCCATTACGAGCAGTACTTC

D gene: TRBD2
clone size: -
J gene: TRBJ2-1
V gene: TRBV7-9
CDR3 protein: CASILHRLAGGKLRNEQFF
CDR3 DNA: TGTGCCAGCATCTTACACAGACTAGCGGGAGGAAAGTTGAGGAATGAGCAGTTCTTC

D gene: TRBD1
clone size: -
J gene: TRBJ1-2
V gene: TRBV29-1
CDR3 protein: CSVQPGQITGYTF
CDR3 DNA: TGCAGCGTACAACCGGGACAGATTACTGGCTACACCTTC

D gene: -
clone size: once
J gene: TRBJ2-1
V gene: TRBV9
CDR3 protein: CASSPRERPNAQFF
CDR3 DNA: TGTGCCAGCAGCCCGAGGGAGCGCCCAAACGCGCAGTTCTTC

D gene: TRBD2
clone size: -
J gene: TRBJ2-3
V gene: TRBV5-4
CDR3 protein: CASSLLAGLYPDTQYF
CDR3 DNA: TGTGCCAGCAGCCTACTAGCGGGATTGTACCCAGATACGCAGTATTTT

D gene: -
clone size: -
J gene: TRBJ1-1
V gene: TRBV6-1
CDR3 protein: CASVPRRWGTEAFF
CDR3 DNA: TGTGCCAGCGTCCCGCGCCGGTGGGGCACTGAAGCTTTCTTT

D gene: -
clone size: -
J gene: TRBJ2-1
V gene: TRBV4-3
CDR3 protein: CASSQPAGNEQFF
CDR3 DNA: TGCGCCAGCAGCCAACCAGCAGGAAATGAGCAGTTCTTC

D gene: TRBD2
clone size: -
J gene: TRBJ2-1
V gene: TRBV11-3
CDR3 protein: CASSSSSGSYNEQFF
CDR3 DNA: TGTGCCAGCAGCTCTTCTAGCGGGTCGTACAATGAGCAGTTCTTC

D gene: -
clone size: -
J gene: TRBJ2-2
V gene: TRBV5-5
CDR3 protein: CASSLEEFETGELFF
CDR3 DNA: TGTGCCAGCAGCTTGGAAGAGTTCGAAACCGGGGAGCTGTTTTTT

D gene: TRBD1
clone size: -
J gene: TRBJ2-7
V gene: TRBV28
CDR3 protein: CASSLSGGASYEQYF
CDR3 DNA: TGTGCCAGCAGTTTATCAGGGGGCGCTTCCTACGAGCAGTACTTC

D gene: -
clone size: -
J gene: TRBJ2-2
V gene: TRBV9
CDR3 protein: CASSPRAPRTGELFF
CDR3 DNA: TGTGCCAGCAGCCCTCGGGCCCCCCGCACCGGGGAGCTGTTTTTT

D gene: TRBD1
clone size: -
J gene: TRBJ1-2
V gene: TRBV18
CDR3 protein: CASSPPGGRLGYGYTF
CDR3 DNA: TGTGCCAGCTCACCACCAGGGGGCCGCCTAGGCTATGGCTACACCTTC

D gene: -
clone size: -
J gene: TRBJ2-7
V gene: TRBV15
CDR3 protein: CATSRVPRGWLDYEQYF
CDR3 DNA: TGTGCCACCAGCAGAGTCCCTCGTGGGTGGCTGGACTACGAGCAGTACTTC

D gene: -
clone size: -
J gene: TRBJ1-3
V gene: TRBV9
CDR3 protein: CASSVGRRSDTIYF
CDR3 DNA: TGTGCCAGCAGCGTAGGACGGAGAAGCGACACCATATATTTT

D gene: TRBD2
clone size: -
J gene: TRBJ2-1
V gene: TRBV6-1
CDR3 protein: CASSGAGPSGDNEQFF
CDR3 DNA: TGTGCCAGCAGTGGGGCTGGGCCTAGCGGAGACAATGAGCAGTTCTTC

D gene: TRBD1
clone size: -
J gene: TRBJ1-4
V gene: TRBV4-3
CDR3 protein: CASSHKYGQGALTNEKLFF
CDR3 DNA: TGCGCCAGCAGTCATAAGTACGGACAGGGGGCGCTTACTAATGAAAAACTGTTTTTT

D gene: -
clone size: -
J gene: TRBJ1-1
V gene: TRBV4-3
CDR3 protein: CASSQVAGENEAFF
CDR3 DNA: TGCGCCAGCAGCCAAGTTGCCGGGGAAAATGAAGCTTTCTTT

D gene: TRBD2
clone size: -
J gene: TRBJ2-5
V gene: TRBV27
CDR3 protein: CASGPEGLAGVKTQYF
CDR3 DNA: TGTGCCAGCGGACCGGAAGGACTAGCGGGAGTGAAGACCCAGTACTTC

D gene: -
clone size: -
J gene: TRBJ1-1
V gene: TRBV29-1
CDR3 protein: CSVGWGEDEAFF
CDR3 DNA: TGCAGCGTGGGGTGGGGGGAGGATGAAGCTTTCTTT

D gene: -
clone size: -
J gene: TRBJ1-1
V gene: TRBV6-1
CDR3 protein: CASSEFWTRDTEAFF
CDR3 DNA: TGTGCCAGCAGTGAATTTTGGACACGAGACACTGAAGCTTTCTTT

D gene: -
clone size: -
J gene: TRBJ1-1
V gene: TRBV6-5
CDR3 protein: CASRGRGNTEAFF
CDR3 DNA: TGTGCCAGCAGAGGGAGGGGGAACACTGAAGCTTTCTTT

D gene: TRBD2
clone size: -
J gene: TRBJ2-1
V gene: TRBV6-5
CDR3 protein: CASRPSTSVYNEQFF
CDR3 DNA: TGTGCCAGCAGGCCGAGTACTAGCGTCTACAATGAGCAGTTCTTC

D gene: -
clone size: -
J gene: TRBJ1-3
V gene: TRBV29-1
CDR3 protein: CSAYLAGYGNTIYF
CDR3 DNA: TGCAGCGCTTATTTGGCAGGGTACGGAAACACCATATATTTT

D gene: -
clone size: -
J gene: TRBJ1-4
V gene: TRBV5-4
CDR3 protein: CASATNGPNEKLFF
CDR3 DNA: TGTGCCAGCGCCACCAACGGCCCAAATGAAAAACTGTTTTTT

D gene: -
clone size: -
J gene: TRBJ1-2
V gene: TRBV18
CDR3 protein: CASSPGSSGYGYTF
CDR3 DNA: TGTGCCAGCTCACCCGGCAGTAGCGGCTATGGCTACACCTTC

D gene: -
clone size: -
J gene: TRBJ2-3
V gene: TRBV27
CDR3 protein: CASSPGYGGADTQYF
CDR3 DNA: TGTGCCAGCAGCCCCGGGTATGGGGGAGCAGATACGCAGTATTTT

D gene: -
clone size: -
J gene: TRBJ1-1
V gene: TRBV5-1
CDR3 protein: CASSLDPSQTEAFF
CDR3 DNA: TGCGCCAGCAGCTTGGACCCAAGTCAGACTGAAGCTTTCTTT

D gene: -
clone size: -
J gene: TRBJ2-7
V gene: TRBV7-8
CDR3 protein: CASSLGGRSYEQYF
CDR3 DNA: TGTGCCAGCAGCTTAGGTGGCCGCTCCTACGAGCAGTACTTC

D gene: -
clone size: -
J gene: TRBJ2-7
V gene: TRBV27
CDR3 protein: CASSFLASSSYEQYF
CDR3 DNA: TGTGCCAGCAGTTTCCTTGCGTCGAGCTCCTACGAGCAGTACTTC

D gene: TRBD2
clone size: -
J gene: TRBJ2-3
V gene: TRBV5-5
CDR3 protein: CASSLGRHSGSTDTQYF
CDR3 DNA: TGTGCCAGCAGCTTGGGGCGTCATAGCGGGAGCACAGATACGCAGTATTTT

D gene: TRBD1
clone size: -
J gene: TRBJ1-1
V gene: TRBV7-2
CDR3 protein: CASSITGGMNTEAFF
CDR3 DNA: TGTGCCAGCAGCATCACAGGGGGCATGAACACTGAAGCTTTCTTT

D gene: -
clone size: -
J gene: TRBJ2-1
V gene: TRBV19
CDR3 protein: CASSILLLAAPQGEQFF
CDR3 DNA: TGTGCCAGTAGTATCCTCCTTCTAGCGGCACCTCAGGGGGAGCAGTTCTTC

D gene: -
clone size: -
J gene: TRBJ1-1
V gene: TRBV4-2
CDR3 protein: CASSPGVLEAFF
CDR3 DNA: TGTGCCAGCAGCCCAGGTGTGCTCGAAGCTTTCTTT

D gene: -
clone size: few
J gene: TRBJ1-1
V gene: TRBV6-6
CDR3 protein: CASTENTEAFF
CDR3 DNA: TGTGCCAGCACTGAGAACACTGAAGCTTTCTTT

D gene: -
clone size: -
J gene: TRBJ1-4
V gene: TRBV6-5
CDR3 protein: CASSRKDGWNEKLFF
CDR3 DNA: TGTGCCAGCAGTCGCAAGGACGGATGGAATGAAAAACTGTTTTTT